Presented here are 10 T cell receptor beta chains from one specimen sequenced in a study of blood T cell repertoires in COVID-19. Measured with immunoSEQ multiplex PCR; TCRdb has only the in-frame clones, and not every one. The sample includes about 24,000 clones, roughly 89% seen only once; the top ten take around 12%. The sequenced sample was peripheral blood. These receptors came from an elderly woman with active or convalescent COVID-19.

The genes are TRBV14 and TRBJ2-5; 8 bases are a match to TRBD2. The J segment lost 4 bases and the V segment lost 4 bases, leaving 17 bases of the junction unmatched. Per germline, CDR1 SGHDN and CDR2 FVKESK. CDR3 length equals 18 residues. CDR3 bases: TGTGCCAGCAGCCGCCGGGGGGGCCAGCGTACGCGGTCAGAGACCCAGTACTTC. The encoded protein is CASSRRGGQRTRSETQYF.

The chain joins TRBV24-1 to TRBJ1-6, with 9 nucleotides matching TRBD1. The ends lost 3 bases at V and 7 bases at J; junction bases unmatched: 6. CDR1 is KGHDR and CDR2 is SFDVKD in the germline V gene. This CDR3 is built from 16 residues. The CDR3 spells CATSDGGQGWNSPLHF. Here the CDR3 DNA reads TGTGCCACCAGTGATGGGGGACAGGGTTGGAATTCACCCCTCCACTTT.

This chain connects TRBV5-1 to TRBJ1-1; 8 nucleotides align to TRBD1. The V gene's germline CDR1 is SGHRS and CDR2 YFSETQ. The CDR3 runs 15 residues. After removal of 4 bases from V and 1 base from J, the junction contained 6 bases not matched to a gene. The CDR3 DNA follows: TGCGCCAGCAGCCCTCAGGGGGCGTCGAACACTGAAGCTTTCTTT. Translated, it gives CASSPQGASNTEAFF.

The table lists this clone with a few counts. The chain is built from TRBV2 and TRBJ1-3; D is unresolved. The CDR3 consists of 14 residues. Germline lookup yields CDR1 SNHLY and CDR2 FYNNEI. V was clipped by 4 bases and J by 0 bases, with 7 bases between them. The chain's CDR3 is CASSGGRSGNTIYF. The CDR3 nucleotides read TGTGCCAGCAGTGGAGGCCGCTCTGGAAACACCATATATTTT.

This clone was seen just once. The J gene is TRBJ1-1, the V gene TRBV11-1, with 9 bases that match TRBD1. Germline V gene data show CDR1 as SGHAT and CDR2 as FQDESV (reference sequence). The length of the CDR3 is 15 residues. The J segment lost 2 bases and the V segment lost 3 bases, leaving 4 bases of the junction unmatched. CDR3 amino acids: CASSFRTGVNTEAFF. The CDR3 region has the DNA TGTGCCAGCAGCTTCCGGACAGGGGTAAACACTGAAGCTTTCTTT. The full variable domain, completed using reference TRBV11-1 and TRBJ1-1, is EAEVAQSPRYKITEKSQAVAFWCDPISGHATLYWYRQILGQGPELLVQFQDESVVDDSQLPKDRFSAERLKGVDSTLKIQPAELGDSAMYLCASSFRTGVNTEAFFGQGTRLTVV.

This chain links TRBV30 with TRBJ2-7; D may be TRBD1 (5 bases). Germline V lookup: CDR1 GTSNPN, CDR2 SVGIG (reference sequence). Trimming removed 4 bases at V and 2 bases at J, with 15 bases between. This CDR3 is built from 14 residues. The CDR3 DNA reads TGTGCCTGGAAGCGAGGCTCAGGGACCTACGAGCAGTACTTC. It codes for CAWKRGSGTYEQYF.

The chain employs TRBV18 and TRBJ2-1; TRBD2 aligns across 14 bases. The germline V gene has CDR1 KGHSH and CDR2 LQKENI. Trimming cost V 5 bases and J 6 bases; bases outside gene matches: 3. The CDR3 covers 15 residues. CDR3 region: CASSTGTSGSNEQFF. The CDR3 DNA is TGTGCCAGCTCAACTGGGACTAGCGGGAGCAATGAGCAGTTCTTC.

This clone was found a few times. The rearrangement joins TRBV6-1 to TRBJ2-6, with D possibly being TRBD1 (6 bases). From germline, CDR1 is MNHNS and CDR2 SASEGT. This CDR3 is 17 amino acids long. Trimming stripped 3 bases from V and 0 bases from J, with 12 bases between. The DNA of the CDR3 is TGTGCCAGCAGTGACAGGGGTCAGCCCTCTGGGGCCAACGTCCTGACTTTC. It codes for CASSDRGQPSGANVLTF.

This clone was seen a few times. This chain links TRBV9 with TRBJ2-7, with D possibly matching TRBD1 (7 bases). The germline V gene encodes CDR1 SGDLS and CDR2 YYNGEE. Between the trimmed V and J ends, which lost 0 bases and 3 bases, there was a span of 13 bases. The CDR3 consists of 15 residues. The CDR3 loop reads CASSVAGDSIYEQYF. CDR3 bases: TGTGCCAGCAGCGTAGCGGGGGACAGCATCTACGAGCAGTACTTC.

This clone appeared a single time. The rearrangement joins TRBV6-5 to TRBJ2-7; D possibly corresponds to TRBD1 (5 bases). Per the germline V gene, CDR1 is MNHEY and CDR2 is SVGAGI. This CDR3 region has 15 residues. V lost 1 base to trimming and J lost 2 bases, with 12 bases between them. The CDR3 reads CASSYLPGNTYEQYF. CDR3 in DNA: TGTGCCAGCAGTTACTTGCCAGGGAACACCTACGAGCAGTACTTC.